Following are 4 T cell receptor beta chains from one sample sequenced in a study of metastatic and nonmetastatic thyroid tumors. Not a single patient had been given any form of treatment at any point before undergoing thyroid surgery. TCRdb re-processed the PCR reads through MiXCR. The sample comprises under 20,000 clones, around 16% of which are singletons, and less than 20% rests with the top ten. Source material: blood. These receptors were taken from a male donor with papillary thyroid cancer or a benign thyroid nodule (not recorded which). Some clones in this sample may be carry-over from other donors' samples.

The table lists this clone with many counts. The chain is built from TRBV7-9 and TRBJ2-3; TRBD2 matches at 11 bases. The germline V gene has CDR1 SEHNR and CDR2 FQNEAQ (reference sequence). The CDR3 extends over 13 amino acids. V shed 10 bases and J 9 bases; nucleotides not matched to a gene: 9. The CDR3 here is CATVIAGGETQYF. CDR3 DNA sequence: TGTGCCACCGTAATAGCGGGAGGGGAGACGCAGTATTTT.

J is TRBJ2-7 and V is TRBV5-1, with D hard to call. CDR1 and CDR2 from the germline V gene are SGHRS and YFSETQ. Trimming took off 0 bases at V and 7 bases at J, with 8 bases between the two ends. This CDR3 is built from 12 residues. The CDR3 nucleotides read TGCGCCAGCAGCTTGGATGTCTGGGAGCAGTACTTC. Amino acid sequence: CASSLDVWEQYF.

This clone was counted ten times or more. The rearrangement links TRBV12-3 or TRBV12-4 to TRBJ1-5; no firm D call. This CDR3 is 16 amino acids long. V lost 1 base, J lost 2 bases, and 12 bases lay in between. CDR3 sequence (DNA): TGTGCCAGCAGTTTAGTAAGGGCGGCGGGCAATCAGCCCCAGCATTTT. It translates to CASSLVRAAGNQPQHF.

This clone was seen many times. The genes are TRBV15 and TRBJ1-4; TRBD1 agrees at 7 bases. The CDR3 runs to 16 residues. V shed 2 bases and J 4 bases; nucleotides not matched to a gene: 7. CDR1 and CDR2 from the germline V gene are LNHNV and YYDKDF (reference sequence). CDR3 in DNA: TGTGCCACCAGCAGATACGGCGGGGACAGTAATGAAAAACTGTTTTTT. Protein: CATSRYGGDSNEKLFF.